The 15 T cell receptor beta chains below were found in one sample sequenced in a study of T cell repertoires in cytomegalovirus infection. Via MiXCR, TCRdb re-called the reads, giving one row per CDR3 protein. Here the sample spans roughly 140,000 distinct CDR3 sequences, around 24% being singletons. Sequenced material: PBMCs. These receptors came from a human donor in good health (CMV status not recorded). Some clones in this sample may be carry-over from other donors' samples.

CDR3 sequence reads: CASSQDPGLNTGELFF. The CDR3 DNA is TGCGCCAGCAGCCAAGACCCGGGCTTGAACACCGGGGAGCTGTTTTTT. V usage is TRBV4-3 and J usage is TRBJ2-2, with D unresolved. CDR3 length equals 16 residues. Per the germline V gene, CDR1 is LGHNA and CDR2 is YSLEER. Trimming removed 0 bases at V and 1 base at J, with 9 bases between.

V usage is TRBV7-9 and J usage is TRBJ2-4, with unresolved D. The CDR3 covers 12 residues. V shed 4 bases and J shed 8 bases, with 9 bases lying between them. Germline lookup yields CDR1 SEHNR and CDR2 FQNEAQ (reference sequence). DNA of the CDR3: TGTGCCAGCAGCTCCTCGCCCGACATTCAGTACTTC. This encodes CASSSSPDIQYF.

The chain is built from TRBV29-1 and TRBJ2-3; a possible D gene is TRBD1 (6 bases). The germline CDR1 and CDR2 sequences are SQVTM and ANQGSEA. The V end lost 4 bases, the J end lost 0 bases, and 11 bases lay between the germline ends. CDR3 length equals 14 residues. This CDR3 is CSVADTGSTDTQYF. DNA of the CDR3: TGCAGCGTTGCGGACACAGGGAGCACAGATACGCAGTATTTT.

There are many counts of this clonotype. The rearrangement joins TRBV12-3 or TRBV12-4 to TRBJ2-5; 10 bases fit TRBD2. V shed 5 bases, J shed 5 bases, and the junction held 5 bases outside the gene matches. This CDR3 spans 14 amino acids. For the CDR3, the DNA is TGTGCCAGCAGTCGACTAGCGGGTACGGAGACCCAGTACTTC. Residues: CASSRLAGTETQYF.

This chain uses TRBV14 with TRBJ1-1; D is unclear. Germline lookup yields CDR1 SGHDN and CDR2 FVKESK. The V end lost 4 bases, the J end lost 5 bases, and 20 bases lay between the germline ends. This CDR3 is 16 amino acids long. The CDR3 DNA sequence: TGTGCCAGCAGCCCCAGCCGTTGGGGTATGGAGACTGAAGCTTTCTTT. Its translation is CASSPSRWGMETEAFF.

The chain carries TRBV20-1 and TRBJ2-3; either TRBD1 or TRBD2 may fit D (6 bases each). Germline V gives CDR1 DFQATT, CDR2 SNEGSKA (reference sequence). V lost 5 bases and J lost 7, with 19 bases in between. The CDR3 extends over 14 amino acids. DNA for the CDR3: TGCAGTGCTCTCGACACGGGGGCATCCTATACGCAGTATTTT. The encoded protein is CSALDTGASYTQYF.

This clonotype was recorded many times. The chain carries TRBV7-8 and TRBJ2-2; D might be TRBD2 (6 bases). Germline assignment: CDR1 SGHVS and CDR2 FQNEAQ. The V gene lost 4 bases and the J gene lost 4 bases, with 22 bases spanning the gap. This CDR3 contains 18 residues. The CDR3 loop is CASSSQRVLTGGTGELFF. In DNA, the CDR3 is TGTGCCAGCAGCTCGCAGCGGGTACTGACCGGGGGCACCGGGGAGCTGTTTTTT. Complete variable domain (other parts from reference TRBV7-8 and TRBJ2-2): GAGVSQSPRYKVAKRGQDVALRCDPISGHVSLFWYQQALGQGPEFLTYFQNEAQLDKSGLPSDRFFAERPEGSVSTLKIQRTQQEDSAVYLCASSSQRVLTGGTGELFFGEGSRLTVL.

The chain joins TRBV2 to TRBJ2-1; 14 positions match TRBD2. After removal of 6 bases from V and 5 bases from J, the junction contained 12 bases not matched to a gene. This CDR3 contains 18 residues. Germline assignment: CDR1 SNHLY and CDR2 FYNNEI. The CDR3 protein is CASRGTSGGPIINNEQFF. As DNA, the CDR3 is TGTGCCAGCAGAGGGACTAGCGGGGGTCCTATCATTAACAATGAGCAGTTCTTC.

The V call is TRBV25-1, the J call TRBJ1-5; tentatively, D is TRBD1 (5 bases). CDR1 MGHDK and CDR2 SYGVNS come from the germline V gene. The ends were cut back, 9 bases at V and 4 bases at J, with 16 bases in the middle. CDR3 size: 14 residues. The CDR3 here is CARPRRAGNQPQHF. In DNA form, the CDR3 reads TGTGCCAGACCTCGCAGGGCTGGTAATCAGCCCCAGCATTTT. The full variable domain, with the rest looked up from reference TRBV25-1 and TRBJ1-5, is EADIYQTPRYLVIGTGKKITLECSQTMGHDKMYWYQQDPGMELHLIHYSYGVNSTEKGDLSSESTVSRIRTEHFPLTLESARPSHTSQYLCARPRRAGNQPQHFGDGTRLSIL.

The V call is TRBV2, the J call TRBJ2-3; D ambiguous. The CDR3 consists of 11 residues. In germline, CDR1 is SNHLY, CDR2 FYNNEI. Trimming shortened V by 6 bases and J by 11 bases, and 12 bases separated the two germline ends. Here the CDR3 DNA reads TGTGCCAGCAGAGGTGGGGTCGGGCAGTATTTT. This translates into CASRGGVGQYF.

This clonotype was counted a few times. The chain couples TRBV20-1 to TRBJ1-1; a weak D match, TRBD1 (5 bases). V was pared by 5 bases and J by 4 bases, with 14 bases between. Germline V gene sequence: CDR1 DFQATT, CDR2 SNEGSKA (reference sequence). The CDR3 is made up of 13 amino acids. CDR3: CSADPRGGTEAFF. The CDR3 DNA sequence: TGCAGTGCTGACCCCCGGGGGGGCACTGAAGCTTTCTTT.

This clonotype was counted ten times or more. The V gene is TRBV7-2, the J gene TRBJ2-2, with D tentatively TRBD1 or TRBD2 (5 bases each). Germline values: CDR1 SGHTA, CDR2 FQGNSA. V dropped 5 bases and J dropped 1 base, with 14 bases sitting between them. The CDR3 consists of 16 residues. The DNA of the CDR3 is TGTGCCAGCAGCACCGCGGCAGGGAGGAACACCGGGGAGCTGTTTTTT. It codes for CASSTAAGRNTGELFF.

On this clonotype itself: At one of its ends the junction is not consistent with the germline gene, which may arise from a read error. CDR3 DNA: TGTGCCAGCAGCGTAGCGGGAGGGCCCTCCTACGATGAGCAGTTCTTC. It specifies CASSVAGGPSYDEQFF. V gene TRBV7-2 combines with J gene TRBJ2-1; 11 bases match TRBD2. Germline CDR1 reads SGHTA; CDR2 reads FQGNSA. The CDR3 is made up of 16 amino acids.

V and J are TRBV19 and TRBJ2-7; D not resolved. The germline V gene has CDR1 LNHDA and CDR2 SQIVND (reference sequence). The V end was cut by 8 bases, the J end by 2 bases, with 19 bases between. CDR3 length: 15 amino acids. CDR3 sequence (DNA): TGTGCCAGTGCCGCATTCGGGTCCTCGACCTACGAGCAGTACTTC. This translates into CASAAFGSSTYEQYF. The variable domain in full, completed from reference TRBV19 and TRBJ2-7, reads DGGITQSPKYLFRKEGQNVTLSCEQNLNHDAMYWYRQDPGQGLRLIYYSQIVNDFQKGDIAEGYSVSREKKESFPLTVTSAQKNPTAFYLCASAAFGSSTYEQYFGPGTRLTVT.

The table lists this clonotype with a few counts. V is TRBV28 and J is TRBJ1-2; 7 positions match TRBD1. The CDR3 consists of 14 residues. V shed 5 bases and J 4 bases; nucleotides not matched to a gene: 7. The germline gives CDR1 MDHEN, CDR2 SYDVKM. CDR3 bases: TGTGCCAGCAGTCTTCTCGACAGGGCCTATGGCTACACCTTC. It yields the protein CASSLLDRAYGYTF.